This T cell receptor beta chain was recovered during a study of T cells in localized non-small cell lung cancer. Study-level findings and limits: Turning up in adjacent lung were a median about 56 of the top 100 tumor clones. Multi-region tumor sequencing was not done, so intratumor heterogeneity could not be excluded. Uninvolved adjacent lung showed peak T cell clonality, exceeding tumor.

Germline V gene sequence: CDR1 LNHDA, CDR2 SQIVND (reference sequence). V lost 1 base, J lost 4 bases, and 11 bases lay in between. CDR3 length: 15 residues. Worth noting for this clone: What it recognizes is unknown.

Profiled with immunoSEQ multiplex PCR; TCRdb holds only in-frame clones, not every one. This table has around 16,000 clones, over 70% appearing once. The rearrangement links TRBV19 to TRBJ2-1; D may be TRBD2 (6 bases). The TCR sequence derives from a male donor aged 60 or over with stage I lung adenocarcinoma. The sample in question was peripheral blood, obtained before any cancer treatment. DNA for the CDR3: TGTGCCAGTAGTATAGGCAGCGGACTATACAATGAGCAGTTCTTC. It yields the protein CASSIGSGLYNEQFF.